Shown below are 15 T cell receptor beta chains from a single sample sequenced in a study of cytomegalovirus exposure and HLA in healthy donors. PCR primers comprised 60 Vbeta and 13 Jbeta primers. Method: immunoSEQ multiplex PCR; TCRdb's copy keeps in-frame clones and lacks some. The sample yields more than 90,000 clones, about four fifths seen once. Specimen: PBMCs. The receptors come from a man aged 25 to 40 in good health and CMV-seropositive.

The chain links TRBV2 to TRBJ2-2; maybe TRBD1 (5 bases). The CDR3 sequence is 16 residues long. Germline CDR1 SNHLY, CDR2 FYNNEI. V was cut by 2 bases and J by 5 bases, with 15 bases left in between. The CDR3 loop reads CASSEQGLRITGELFF. CDR3 sequence (DNA): TGTGCCAGCAGTGAACAGGGATTAAGGATAACCGGGGAGCTGTTTTTT.

V and J are TRBV30 and TRBJ1-6; TRBD1 matches 11 bases. CDR3 length equals 19 residues. With V trimmed by 1 base and J by 1 base, 9 bases remained unmatched. CDR1 is GTSNPN, CDR2 SVGIG, per germline (reference sequence). The CDR3 here is CAWSGSRTGGFSYNSPLHF. CDR3 DNA sequence: TGTGCCTGGAGTGGATCTAGGACAGGGGGCTTTTCCTATAATTCACCCCTCCACTTT.

The V and J genes are TRBV5-6 and TRBJ1-2, with 8 positions matching TRBD1. V dropped 4 bases and J dropped 7; count of bases not matched to a gene: 6. CDR3 length: 13 residues. Germline CDR1 is SGHDT and CDR2 is YYEEEE. The CDR3 coding sequence is TGTGCCAGCAGCCAACAGGGGGACGGTGGCTACACCTTC. This encodes CASSQQGDGGYTF.

The chain recombines TRBV11-3 with TRBJ1-1; D unclear. With 1 base removed from V and 1 base from J, the gap between germline ends came to 10 bases. This CDR3 has 15 residues. Germline assignment: CDR1 SGHNT and CDR2 YENEEA. Here the CDR3 DNA reads TGTGCCAGCAGCTTAGGATGGGCCCAGAACACTGAAGCTTTCTTT. As protein: CASSLGWAQNTEAFF. Full variable domain (remainder filled in from reference TRBV11-3 and TRBJ1-1): EAGVVQSPRYKIIEKKQPVAFWCNPISGHNTLYWYLQNLGQGPELLIRYENEEAVDDSQLPKDRFSAERLKGVDSTLKIQPAELGDSAVYLCASSLGWAQNTEAFFGQGTRLTVV.

The V gene is TRBV28, the J gene TRBJ1-1; D unresolved. The germline CDR1 and CDR2 sequences are MDHEN and SYDVKM. Trimming left V 4 bases short and J 6 bases short, with 15 bases between. The CDR3 has 14 amino acids. Here the CDR3 reads CASSSYAGRAEAFF. In nucleotides, the CDR3 is TGTGCCAGCAGTTCCTACGCGGGAAGGGCTGAAGCTTTCTTT. The full variable domain, in which reference TRBV28 and TRBJ1-1 provide the parts outside the CDR3, is DVKVTQSSRYLVKRTGEKVFLECVQDMDHENMFWYRQDPGLGLRLIYFSYDVKMKEKGDIPEGYSVSREKKERFSLILESASTNQTSMYLCASSSYAGRAEAFFGQGTRLTVV.

This chain uses TRBV6-6 with TRBJ1-3; perhaps TRBD1 as D (6 bases). This CDR3 comprises 15 residues. Trimming cost V 6 bases and J 0 bases, with 12 bases left between them. Looked up from germline, CDR1 is MNHNY and CDR2 is SVGAGI (reference sequence). The CDR3 DNA reads TGTGCCAGCAGCCCGGACAGCGCCTCTGGAAACACCATATATTTT. Translating gives CASSPDSASGNTIYF.

This chain uses TRBV28 with TRBJ1-6; weak D call: TRBD1 (6 bases). This CDR3 comprises 15 residues. Deletions cut 7 bases from V and 7 bases from J, with 17 bases between. CDR1 MDHEN and CDR2 SYDVKM come from the germline V gene. The CDR3 DNA reads as TGTGCCAGCACCCTAGGGGGTGAGGGCAATTCACCCCTCCACTTT. It codes for CASTLGGEGNSPLHF.

This clone was seen once. The chain carries TRBV28 and TRBJ1-4; D remains unclear. This CDR3 comprises 12 residues. Per germline, CDR1 MDHEN and CDR2 SYDVKM. Trimming removed 4 bases at V and 8 bases at J, with 8 bases between. DNA of the CDR3: TGTGCCAGCAGTTCCGGGGTAGAAAAACTGTTTTTT. It yields the protein CASSSGVEKLFF.

Only one count was recorded for this clone. V and J are TRBV7-9 and TRBJ1-1; D call uncertain. Looked up from germline, CDR1 is SEHNR and CDR2 is FQNEAQ (reference sequence). CDR3 length: 14 residues. Trimming shortened V by 1 base and J by 6 bases, and 12 bases separated the two germline ends. CDR3 in amino acids: CASSLVYTGAEAFF. The CDR3 coding sequence is TGTGCCAGCAGCTTAGTTTACACCGGAGCTGAAGCTTTCTTT.

The gene calls are TRBV30 and TRBJ2-1; 9 bases line up with TRBD2. Trimming removed 0 bases from V and 7 bases from J; junction bases left unmatched: 4. The CDR3 has 14 amino acids. Germline V lookup: CDR1 GTSNPN, CDR2 SVGIG (reference sequence). CDR3 protein: CAWSVGTSRNEQFF. CDR3 DNA sequence: TGTGCCTGGAGTGTAGGGACTAGCCGGAATGAGCAGTTCTTC.

This clone was observed a single time. This chain uses TRBV10-3 with TRBJ1-4; 9 nucleotides match TRBD1. J lost 5 bases, V lost 6 bases, and 1 base had no gene match. From germline, CDR1 is ENHRY and CDR2 SYGVKD. The CDR3 has 13 amino acids. The CDR3 DNA follows: TGTGCCATCAGGGGGACAGGGAATGAAAAACTGTTTTTT. This translates into CAIRGTGNEKLFF.

The chain recombines TRBV11-3 with TRBJ2-1; 8 nucleotides align to TRBD2. The CDR3 is 15 residues long. CDR1 and CDR2 from the germline V gene are SGHNT and YENEEA. Trimming cost V 4 bases and J 6 bases; bases outside gene matches: 8. CDR3 sequence: CASSSIRTSINEQFF. The CDR3 DNA reads TGTGCCAGCAGCTCTATTCGGACTAGCATCAATGAGCAGTTCTTC.

The V and J genes are TRBV5-1 and TRBJ2-1; 10 bases are shared with TRBD2. Trimming removed 6 bases from V and 4 bases from J; junction bases left unmatched: 4. CDR1 and CDR2 from the germline V gene are SGHRS and YFSETQ. The CDR3 spans 14 residues. In DNA form, the CDR3 reads TGCGCCAGCACCGATAGCGGGGGGTACAATGAGCAGTTCTTC. This codes for CASTDSGGYNEQFF.

J is TRBJ2-4 and V is TRBV7-2; 9 bases match TRBD1. V lost 5 bases to trimming and J lost 0 bases; unmatched junction nucleotides: 2. This CDR3 comprises 15 residues. Germline CDR1 SGHTA, CDR2 FQGNSA. CDR3 sequence (DNA): TGTGCCAGCAGCCGGGACAGGGTAGCCAAAAACATTCAGTACTTC. Protein product: CASSRDRVAKNIQYF.

This chain connects TRBV6-1 to TRBJ1-4, with 7 bases aligning to TRBD1. The J segment lost 8 bases and the V segment lost 4 bases, leaving 4 bases of the junction unmatched. This CDR3 has 13 amino acids. Germline CDR1 is MNHNS and CDR2 is SASEGT. The CDR3 sequence is CASSGQGGEKLFF. The CDR3 DNA sequence: TGTGCCAGCAGTGGACAGGGAGGAGAAAAACTGTTTTTT.